A selection of T cell receptor beta chains follows, all from one sample in a study of cytomegalovirus exposure and HLA in healthy donors. Data came from immunoSEQ multiplex PCR; TCRdb stores just in-frame clones and leaves some out. This sample yields about 140,000 clones, of which about three quarters are seen a single time; about 1.7% belongs to the top ten. Material for sequencing was PBMCs. The receptors derive from a man aged 40-49 years in good health and CMV-seronegative. The CDR3 runs from the conserved cysteine through the conserved F or W. A D gene is named only where the DNA matches it firmly. The size of a clone is reported for some rows only, either as once, few or many, or as a class for expanded clones.

D: TRBD2; J: TRBJ2-1; V: TRBV7-9; size: few; CDR3: CSSSSSSGGTYNEQFF; DNA: TGTTCCAGCAGCTCCTCCTCCGGGGGGACCTACAATGAGCAGTTCTTC
D: -; J: TRBJ2-3; V: TRBV7-2; size: -; CDR3: CASSTNRDSAIDTQYF; DNA: TGTGCCAGCAGTACAAACCGGGACTCGGCCATAGATACGCAGTATTTT
D: -; J: TRBJ2-2; V: TRBV19; size: few; CDR3: CASSHGSPGELFF; DNA: TGTGCCAGTAGCCATGGGAGCCCCGGGGAGCTGTTTTTT
D: -; J: TRBJ2-7; V: TRBV4-1; size: -; CDR3: CASSQVDSGPSSYEQYF; DNA: TGCGCCAGCAGCCAAGTGGATAGCGGCCCCTCCTCCTACGAGCAGTACTTC
D: -; J: TRBJ2-7; V: TRBV27; size: -; CDR3: CASSLYFGGDEQYF; DNA: TGTGCCAGCAGTTTATATTTCGGGGGTGACGAGCAGTACTTC
D: -; J: TRBJ2-2; V: TRBV4-1; size: few; CDR3: CASSRSLGVNTGELFF; DNA: TGCGCCAGCAGCCGTAGTCTAGGTGTCAACACCGGGGAGCTGTTTTTT
D: TRBD1; J: TRBJ1-5; V: TRBV4-1; size: once; CDR3: CASSQEKGSGGLQPQHF; DNA: TGCGCCAGCAGCCAAGAAAAGGGCTCAGGGGGCTTACAGCCCCAGCATTTT
D: -; J: TRBJ1-2; V: TRBV19; size: -; CDR3: CASSIEGRSGYTF; DNA: TGTGCCAGTAGTATAGAAGGGAGGAGTGGCTACACCTTC
D: TRBD2; J: TRBJ2-1; V: TRBV7-6; size: -; CDR3: CASKHSGSNEQFF; DNA: TGTGCCAGCAAACATAGCGGGAGCAATGAGCAGTTCTTC
D: TRBD1; J: TRBJ2-7; V: TRBV18; size: -; CDR3: CASSPSSGQGSSYEQYF; DNA: TGTGCCAGCTCACCATCTTCGGGACAGGGATCTTCCTACGAGCAGTACTTC
D: TRBD1; J: TRBJ2-3; V: TRBV6-1; size: -; CDR3: CASSNLAGGTTQYF; DNA: TGTGCCAGCAGTAACTTGGCAGGGGGCACTACGCAGTATTTT
D: TRBD2; J: TRBJ2-2; V: TRBV5-6; size: few; CDR3: CASSLELAGGELFF; DNA: TGTGCCAGCAGCTTGGAACTAGCGGGGGGGGAGCTGTTTTTT
D: -; J: TRBJ2-1; V: TRBV10-3; size: few; CDR3: CAISEIKGEQNEQFF; DNA: TGTGCCATCAGTGAAATAAAGGGAGAACAAAATGAGCAGTTCTTC
D: -; J: TRBJ1-1; V: TRBV28; size: -; CDR3: CASSTYDILNTEAFF; DNA: TGTGCCAGCAGTACCTACGACATATTGAACACTGAAGCTTTCTTT
D: TRBD1; J: TRBJ1-6; V: TRBV28; size: -; CDR3: CASSLPPYGGGEGSYNSPLHF; DNA: TGTGCCAGCAGTTTACCCCCATATGGAGGGGGCGAAGGTTCCTATAATTCACCCCTCCACTTT
D: -; J: TRBJ2-5; V: TRBV28; size: -; CDR3: CASSRSGVQETQYF; DNA: TGTGCCAGCAGTCGTTCGGGAGTCCAAGAGACCCAGTACTTC
D: TRBD1; J: TRBJ2-7; V: TRBV5-4; size: -; CDR3: CASSLVGQGSYEQYF; DNA: TGTGCCAGCAGCTTGGTGGGACAGGGTTCCTACGAGCAGTACTTC
D: TRBD1; J: TRBJ1-5; V: TRBV5-6; size: few; CDR3: CASSSGTGSGHQPQHF; DNA: TGTGCCAGCAGCTCCGGGACAGGGTCTGGTCACCAGCCCCAGCATTTT
D: TRBD1; J: TRBJ1-4; V: TRBV5-8; size: -; CDR3: CASSPGGRDEKLFF; DNA: TGTGCCAGCAGCCCAGGGGGCAGGGATGAAAAACTGTTTTTT
D: -; J: TRBJ2-2; V: TRBV5-1; size: few; CDR3: CASRDGEVTGELFF; DNA: TGCGCCAGCAGGGACGGGGAGGTCACCGGGGAGCTGTTTTTT
D: -; J: TRBJ1-3; V: TRBV7-3; size: once; CDR3: CASSLGGSGNTIYF; DNA: TGTGCCAGCAGCTTAGGAGGCTCTGGAAACACCATATATTTT
D: -; J: TRBJ1-1; V: TRBV7-2; size: -; CDR3: CASSFKGGGTEAFF; DNA: TGTGCCAGCAGCTTCAAGGGCGGGGGAACTGAAGCTTTCTTT
D: -; J: TRBJ1-2; V: TRBV28; size: -; CDR3: CASAGADYGYTF; DNA: TGTGCCAGCGCGGGGGCAGACTATGGCTACACCTTC
D: -; J: TRBJ2-7; V: TRBV10-1; size: -; CDR3: CAGQPGVSYEQYF; DNA: TGCGCCGGCCAGCCCGGAGTATCCTACGAGCAGTACTTC
D: -; J: TRBJ2-7; V: TRBV5-4; size: -; CDR3: CASSTSGLREQYF; DNA: TGTGCCAGCAGTACTAGTGGGTTGAGAGAGCAGTACTTC
D: TRBD2; J: TRBJ2-7; V: TRBV4-3; size: -; CDR3: CASSQAGGVLGEQYF; DNA: TGCGCCAGCAGCCAAGCGGGGGGGGTGCTAGGCGAGCAGTACTTC
D: -; J: TRBJ1-4; V: TRBV13; size: -; CDR3: CASSAGRGNEKLFF; DNA: TGTGCCAGCAGCGCGGGCCGAGGGAATGAAAAACTGTTTTTT
D: TRBD1; J: TRBJ2-5; V: TRBV6-5; size: few; CDR3: CASRSQGGEETQYF; DNA: TGTGCCAGCAGATCACAGGGGGGAGAGGAGACCCAGTACTTC
D: TRBD2; J: TRBJ2-5; V: TRBV19; size: once; CDR3: CASSRSSSGGKETQYF; DNA: TGTGCCAGTAGCAGGAGTAGTAGCGGGGGGAAAGAGACCCAGTACTTC
D: -; J: TRBJ1-3; V: TRBV7-2; size: -; CDR3: CASSDRGSGNTIYF; DNA: TGTGCCAGCAGCGATAGGGGGTCTGGAAACACCATATATTTT
D: TRBD1; J: TRBJ1-5; V: TRBV10-3; size: -; CDR3: CAISGGGDNQPQHF; DNA: TGTGCCATCAGTGGAGGGGGCGACAATCAGCCCCAGCATTTT
D: TRBD2; J: TRBJ2-1; V: TRBV7-8; size: -; CDR3: CASSSPKEVAGGNYEQFF; DNA: TGTGCCAGCAGCTCCCCTAAGGAGGTAGCGGGGGGGAACTATGAGCAGTTCTTC
D: TRBD1; J: TRBJ2-7; V: TRBV6-1; size: -; CDR3: CASSEGGTGSDEQYF; DNA: TGTGCCAGCAGTGAAGGGGGGACAGGGTCCGACGAGCAGTACTTC
D: -; J: TRBJ2-2; V: TRBV11-2; size: few; CDR3: CASSSRDGELFF; DNA: TGTGCCAGCAGCTCGCGGGACGGGGAGCTGTTTTTT
D: -; J: TRBJ1-4; V: TRBV6-1; size: -; CDR3: CATLARVTTNEKLFF; DNA: TGTGCCACCCTCGCCCGGGTTACAACTAATGAAAAACTGTTTTTT
D: -; J: TRBJ2-1; V: TRBV9; size: -; CDR3: CASSGGGAFSYNEQFF; DNA: TGTGCCAGCAGCGGTGGGGGGGCCTTCTCCTACAATGAGCAGTTCTTC
D: TRBD2; J: TRBJ2-3; V: TRBV28; size: -; CDR3: CASRPTSGQENYTDTQYF; DNA: TGTGCCAGCAGACCAACTAGCGGTCAGGAGAACTACACAGATACGCAGTATTTT
D: -; J: TRBJ2-7; V: TRBV7-8; size: -; CDR3: CASSHGRNYEQYF; DNA: TGTGCCAGCAGCCACGGGAGAAACTACGAGCAGTACTTC
D: TRBD2; J: TRBJ2-4; V: TRBV7-2; size: -; CDR3: CASSHGGLAGDKNIQYF; DNA: TGTGCCAGCAGCCATGGGGGACTAGCGGGGGATAAAAACATTCAGTACTTC
D: -; J: TRBJ2-2; V: TRBV28; size: -; CDR3: CASSFGQTNTGELFF; DNA: TGTGCCAGCAGTTTCGGACAGACGAACACCGGGGAGCTGTTTTTT
D: TRBD1; J: TRBJ2-3; V: TRBV4-1; size: -; CDR3: CASSQIAGGSADTQYF; DNA: TGCGCCAGCAGCCAAATAGCAGGGGGCAGCGCAGATACGCAGTATTTT
D: -; J: TRBJ2-3; V: TRBV5-1; size: once; CDR3: CASSLFRRLGRADDTQYF; DNA: TGCGCCAGCAGCTTGTTTAGGCGGCTTGGGAGAGCTGATGATACGCAGTATTTT
D: TRBD2; J: TRBJ2-1; V: TRBV14; size: -; CDR3: CASSQRSGRGNEQFF; DNA: TGTGCCAGCAGCCAGCGTAGCGGGAGGGGGAATGAGCAGTTCTTC
D: TRBD2; J: TRBJ2-5; V: TRBV5-4; size: -; CDR3: CASSSIERGETQYF; DNA: TGTGCCAGCAGCTCGATTGAGCGGGGAGAGACCCAGTACTTC
D: -; J: TRBJ2-7; V: TRBV6-5; size: -; CDR3: CASSSDRNSYEQYF; DNA: TGTGCCAGCAGTTCCGACAGAAACTCCTACGAGCAGTACTTC
D: -; J: TRBJ1-6; V: TRBV11-2; size: -; CDR3: CASSLTWTDNSPLHF; DNA: TGTGCCAGCAGCTTAACGTGGACAGATAATTCACCCCTCCACTTT
D: -; J: TRBJ2-2; V: TRBV6-6; size: -; CDR3: CASGAASNTGELFF; DNA: TGTGCCAGCGGGGCGGCCTCGAACACCGGGGAGCTGTTTTTT